Shown below are 14 T cell receptor beta chains from a single sample sequenced in a study of neurological immune-mediated disorders. Via MiXCR, TCRdb re-called the 5' RACE reads, giving one row per CDR3 protein. This sample has roughly 52,000 distinct CDR3 sequences, with 3.8% found just once. The sample was PBMCs. The receptors here all came from a man aged 55 to 69 with multiple sclerosis.

This clonotype was recorded at least ten times. V gene TRBV10-3 combines with J gene TRBJ2-1, with 9 bases matching TRBD1. Germline values: CDR1 ENHRY, CDR2 SYGVKD. The CDR3 spans 17 residues. Trimming cost V 6 bases and J 0 bases; bases outside gene matches: 9. The DNA for the CDR3 is TGTGCCATCAGCCCGACAGGGGGTTCGACCTCCTACAATGAGCAGTTCTTC. This sequence encodes CAISPTGGSTSYNEQFF.

This clonotype was seen ten or more times. The chain combines TRBV20-1 with TRBJ2-2; TRBD1 aligns across 8 bases. Per the germline V gene, CDR1 is DFQATT and CDR2 is SNEGSKA (reference sequence). Unmatched junction bases numbered 9, after V lost 1 base and J lost 2 bases. The CDR3 sequence is 17 residues long. CDR3 DNA sequence: TGCAGTGCTAGAGTTCGACGACAGGGGTTCAACACCGGGGAGCTGTTTTTT. Its translation: CSARVRRQGFNTGELFF.

This clonotype came up many times. The chain carries TRBV19 and TRBJ2-2; tentatively, D is TRBD1 or TRBD2 (5 bases each). Germline CDR1 is LNHDA and CDR2 is SQIVND (reference sequence). This CDR3 is 13 amino acids long. The V gene lost 5 bases and the J gene lost 5 bases, with 9 bases spanning the gap. The CDR3 loop is CASSPWGTGELFF. For the CDR3, the DNA is TGTGCCAGTAGTCCTTGGGGGACCGGGGAGCTGTTTTTT.

This clonotype showed up many times. The chain is built from TRBV5-1 and TRBJ1-1; unclear D gene. In germline, CDR1 is SGHRS, CDR2 YFSETQ. The CDR3 sequence is 15 residues long. Trimming stripped 0 bases from V and 1 base from J, with 10 bases between. Written as DNA, the CDR3 is TGCGCCAGCAGCTTGGAGACCGCGGGGAACACTGAAGCTTTCTTT. This translates into CASSLETAGNTEAFF.

This clonotype was detected ten times or more. The rearrangement joins TRBV7-8 to TRBJ1-5; 10 bases fit TRBD1. Germline V gene data show CDR1 as SGHVS and CDR2 as FQNEAQ. After removal of 4 bases from V and 2 bases from J, the junction contained 5 bases not matched to a gene. The CDR3 totals 16 residues. This CDR3 reads CASSWDRGRGNQPQHF. The CDR3 DNA follows: TGTGCCAGCAGCTGGGACAGGGGACGGGGCAATCAGCCCCAGCATTTT.

This clonotype has ten or more counts. The chain recombines TRBV20-1 with TRBJ1-3, with 7 bases fitting TRBD1. The CDR3 has 14 amino acids. With 4 bases clipped from V and 2 bases from J, the junction kept 5 bases outside the gene matches. Germline V gives CDR1 DFQATT, CDR2 SNEGSKA (reference sequence). DNA for the CDR3: TGCAGTGCTAACGACAGGGAAGCTGGAAACACCATATATTTT. Its translation is CSANDREAGNTIYF.

This clonotype was observed at least ten times. This chain joins TRBV5-1 and TRBJ2-1; 7 bases match TRBD1. V shed 7 bases, J shed 7 bases, and the junction held 8 bases outside the gene matches. Germline V gene lookup returns CDR1 SGHRS and CDR2 YFSETQ. This CDR3 is built from 13 residues. DNA of the CDR3: TGCGCCAGCTCGGGACAGCTAGGAAATGAGCAGTTCTTC. Translation gives CASSGQLGNEQFF.

There are many counts of this clonotype. The V gene is TRBV15, the J gene TRBJ2-3; 8 bases map to TRBD2. The CDR3 extends over 17 amino acids. Germline V gives CDR1 LNHNV, CDR2 YYDKDF (reference sequence). V was pared by 1 base and J by 0 bases, with 6 bases of the junction left unmatched. The CDR3 reads CATSRGAAGGSTDTQYF. The CDR3 DNA reads as TGTGCCACCAGCAGAGGGGCCGCGGGAGGTAGCACAGATACGCAGTATTTT. The complete variable domain, with remaining parts taken from reference TRBV15 and TRBJ2-3, reads DAMVIQNPRYQVTQFGKPVTLSCSQTLNHNVMYWYQQKSSQAPKLLFHYYDKDFNNEADTPDNFQSRRPNTSFCFLDIRSPGLGDTAMYLCATSRGAAGGSTDTQYFGPGTRLTVL.

This clonotype was found many times. V usage is TRBV7-9 and J usage is TRBJ2-4; 7 bases line up with TRBD1. The J segment lost 0 bases and the V segment lost 0 bases, leaving 8 bases of the junction unmatched. This CDR3 comprises 18 residues. The V gene's germline CDR1 is SEHNR and CDR2 FQNEAQ (reference sequence). The CDR3 nucleotides are TGTGCCAGCAGCTTAGCGTTGGGGACAGATCTAGCCAAAAACATTCAGTACTTC. Protein sequence: CASSLALGTDLAKNIQYF.

This clonotype was seen many times. V gene TRBV29-1 combines with J gene TRBJ1-5; D remains unclear. V lost 7 bases, J lost 5 bases, and 12 bases lay in between. Germline V gives CDR1 SQVTM, CDR2 ANQGSEA. The CDR3 length is 12 residues. The CDR3 region has the DNA TGCAGCGCCTTGGTCGTCGATCAGCCCCAGCATTTT. Translated, it gives CSALVVDQPQHF.

This clonotype has a count of ten or more. The chain couples TRBV7-8 to TRBJ1-4; 7 nucleotides align to TRBD1. The CDR3 is made up of 16 amino acids. J was trimmed by 4 bases and V by 5 bases; bases with no gene match: 10. Germline V gene lookup returns CDR1 SGHVS and CDR2 FQNEAQ. The CDR3: CASSLRDRSFNEKLFF. In nucleotides, the CDR3 is TGTGCCAGCAGCCTTCGGGACAGATCCTTTAATGAAAAACTGTTTTTT.

The table lists this clonotype with many counts. The J gene is TRBJ2-1, the V gene TRBV20-1; 9 nucleotides agree with TRBD1. CDR1 and CDR2 from the germline V gene are DFQATT and SNEGSKA (reference sequence). CDR3 length: 17 residues. Trimming at V came to 5 bases and at J to 2 bases, leaving 13 bases not matched to a gene. The CDR3 reads CSAAAPGTGLPYNEQFF. DNA of the CDR3: TGCAGTGCTGCCGCGCCAGGGACAGGGTTACCCTACAATGAGCAGTTCTTC.

The gene calls are TRBV5-5 and TRBJ2-5, with D perhaps given as TRBD1 or TRBD2 (5 bases each). CDR1 is SGHKS and CDR2 is YYEKEE in the germline V gene (reference sequence). The V end lost 0 bases, the J end lost 4 bases, and 13 bases lay between the germline ends. The CDR3 totals 15 residues. CDR3 region: CASSLATGAGETQYF. CDR3 nucleotide sequence: TGTGCCAGCAGCTTGGCTACCGGGGCCGGAGAGACCCAGTACTTC.

This clonotype was seen ten or more times. The genes are TRBV9 and TRBJ1-4; D is possibly TRBD1 (6 bases). V was trimmed by 4 bases and J by 2 bases, leaving 12 bases between them. This CDR3 comprises 15 residues. Germline V gene sequence: CDR1 SGDLS, CDR2 YYNGEE. This CDR3 reads CASSPQGRTNEKLFF. The CDR3 DNA follows: TGTGCCAGCAGCCCCCAGGGGAGGACTAATGAAAAACTGTTTTTT.